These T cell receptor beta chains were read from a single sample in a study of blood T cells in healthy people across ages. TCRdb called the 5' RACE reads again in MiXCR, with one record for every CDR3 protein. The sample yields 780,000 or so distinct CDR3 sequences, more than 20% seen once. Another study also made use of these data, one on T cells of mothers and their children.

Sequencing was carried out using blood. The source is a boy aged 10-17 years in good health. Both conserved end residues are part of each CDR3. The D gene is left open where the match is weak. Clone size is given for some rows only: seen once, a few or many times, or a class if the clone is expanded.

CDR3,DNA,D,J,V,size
CASSIDSNEQFF,TGTGCCAGCAGCATCGATTCGAATGAGCAGTTCTTC,-,TRBJ2-1,TRBV7-9,-
CASGGTVVPNEKLFF,TGTGCCAGCGGCGGGACAGTTGTTCCAAATGAAAAACTGTTTTTT,TRBD1,TRBJ1-4,TRBV6-5,-
CASSYRFGQPQHF,TGTGCCAGCAGCTATCGTTTCGGTCAGCCCCAGCATTTT,-,TRBJ1-5,TRBV28,-
CSVVGLGYEQYF,TGCAGCGTTGTAGGACTTGGGTACGAGCAGTACTTC,-,TRBJ2-7,TRBV29-1,-
CASRSRGQGNLKETQYF,TGTGCCAGCAGGAGTCGTGGACAGGGAAATTTGAAAGAGACCCAGTACTTC,TRBD1,TRBJ2-5,TRBV7-9,few
CASSVAGGGNEQYF,TGTGCCAGCAGCGTAGCGGGGGGCGGGAACGAGCAGTACTTC,-,TRBJ2-7,TRBV9,-
CSAREQGGKNIQYF,TGCAGTGCTAGAGAACAAGGGGGCAAAAACATTCAGTACTTC,-,TRBJ2-4,TRBV20-1,few
CASSTWDREQETQYF,TGTGCCAGCAGCACCTGGGACAGGGAGCAAGAGACCCAGTACTTC,TRBD1,TRBJ2-5,TRBV7-2,-
CSASPTGVTYNEQFF,TGCAGTGCTAGCCCGACAGGGGTCACCTACAATGAGCAGTTCTTC,TRBD1,TRBJ2-1,TRBV20-1,-
CASSLGTGQEQYF,TGTGCCAGCAGCTTAGGGACGGGACAGGAGCAGTACTTC,TRBD1,TRBJ2-7,TRBV7-2,few
CASSQVKEYGYTF,TGTGCCAGCAGCCAAGTAAAGGAGTATGGCTACACCTTC,-,TRBJ1-2,TRBV14,-
CAISEPGTSGGAETQYF,TGTGCCATCAGTGAACCCGGGACTAGCGGGGGGGCGGAGACCCAGTACTTC,TRBD2,TRBJ2-5,TRBV10-3,few
CASSSSRGGRHQPQHF,TGTGCCAGCAGTTCTTCCCGAGGGGGCCGCCATCAGCCCCAGCATTTT,TRBD1,TRBJ1-5,TRBV28,-
CSVEDPGGTDTQYF,TGCAGCGTTGAAGATCCCGGCGGCACAGATACGCAGTATTTT,-,TRBJ2-3,TRBV29-1,-
CASSFVDEKLFF,TGTGCCAGCAGCTTTGTTGATGAAAAACTGTTTTTT,-,TRBJ1-4,TRBV7-9,few
CASSPMPSGSFPSGANVLTF,TGTGCCAGCTCACCAATGCCTAGCGGGTCCTTTCCCTCTGGGGCCAACGTCCTGACTTTC,TRBD2,TRBJ2-6,TRBV18,few
CASSLGAGFYNEQFF,TGCGCCAGCAGCTTGGGTGCGGGGTTTTACAACGAGCAGTTCTTC,-,TRBJ2-1,TRBV5-1,-
CASSLQGPNNEQFF,TGTGCCAGCAGCTTACAGGGGCCGAACAATGAGCAGTTCTTC,-,TRBJ2-1,TRBV11-2,-
CASRPGASGTTVETQYF,TGTGCCAGCAGACCCGGGGCTAGCGGGACGACGGTGGAGACCCAGTACTTC,TRBD2,TRBJ2-5,TRBV6-2/TRBV6-3,-
CSVVSAGDYNEQFF,TGCAGCGTTGTGTCGGCAGGGGACTACAATGAGCAGTTCTTC,-,TRBJ2-1,TRBV29-1,few
CSASEGQETQYF,TGCAGTGCTAGCGAGGGGCAGGAGACCCAGTACTTC,-,TRBJ2-5,TRBV20-1,few
CASSSLAGVLEQYF,TGTGCCAGCAGCTCCCTAGCGGGGGTCTTGGAGCAGTACTTC,TRBD2,TRBJ2-5,TRBV7-2,few
CASSQAWGQGAEGKLFF,TGTGCCAGCAGCCAAGCTTGGGGACAGGGGGCAGAGGGAAAACTGTTTTTT,TRBD1,TRBJ1-4,TRBV4-2,-
CSVVGKAYEQYF,TGCAGCGTTGTCGGCAAGGCATACGAGCAGTACTTC,-,TRBJ2-7,TRBV29-1,-
CSAREGSTNEKLFF,TGCAGTGCTAGGGAAGGGTCGACTAATGAAAAACTGTTTTTT,-,TRBJ1-4,TRBV20-1,-
CASSQDFVANTEAFF,TGCGCCAGCAGCCAAGATTTCGTAGCGAACACTGAAGCTTTCTTT,-,TRBJ1-1,TRBV4-3,few
CASTVQGNTEAFF,TGTGCCAGCACCGTTCAGGGGAACACTGAAGCTTTCTTT,-,TRBJ1-1,TRBV28,-
CSVSISGSGNEQYF,TGCAGCGTTTCCATAAGCGGATCCGGGAACGAGCAGTACTTC,-,TRBJ2-7,TRBV29-1,-
CASSQDATSGRKETQYF,TGTGCCAGCAGCCAAGATGCGACTAGCGGGAGGAAAGAGACCCAGTACTTC,TRBD2,TRBJ2-5,TRBV4-2,few
CASSYGAQGTEAFF,TGCGCCAGCAGCTACGGGGCCCAGGGGACTGAAGCTTTCTTT,-,TRBJ1-1,TRBV4-3,few
CASSQLGTDFNSPLHF,TGTGCCAGCAGCCAACTTGGGACAGACTTTAATTCACCCCTCCACTTT,TRBD1,TRBJ1-6,TRBV14,few
CASSDLGDGETQYF,TGTGCCAGCAGTGATTTGGGGGACGGAGAGACCCAGTACTTC,-,TRBJ2-5,TRBV2,few
CASSDRTSGGLSTDTQYF,TGTGCCAGCAGTGACCGGACTAGCGGGGGGCTTAGCACAGATACGCAGTATTTT,TRBD2,TRBJ2-3,TRBV6-2/TRBV6-3,-
CASSLWGPNLGETQYF,TGTGCCAGCAGCCTGTGGGGCCCCAACCTTGGGGAGACCCAGTACTTC,-,TRBJ2-5,TRBV7-3,few
CASSAPDRWETQYF,TGTGCCAGCAGCGCCCCCGACAGGTGGGAGACCCAGTACTTC,-,TRBJ2-5,TRBV28,-
CASSYPGRSSYEQYF,TGTGCCAGCAGTTACCCAGGCCGTAGCTCCTACGAGCAGTACTTC,-,TRBJ2-7,TRBV6-6,-
CSALTGDSNQPQHF,TGCAGCGCTCTCACGGGGGATAGCAATCAGCCCCAGCATTTT,-,TRBJ1-5,TRBV29-1,few
CASSLDPAGPIGGYTF,TGTGCCAGCAGCTTAGACCCAGCAGGACCCATAGGCGGCTACACCTTC,-,TRBJ1-2,TRBV7-2,-
CASRLSGQDLNEQFF,TGCGCCAGCAGGTTGTCAGGACAGGATCTCAATGAGCAGTTCTTC,TRBD1,TRBJ2-1,TRBV5-1,few
CASSSYRGLNEKLFF,TGTGCCAGCAGCTCGTACAGGGGGCTTAATGAAAAACTGTTTTTT,TRBD1,TRBJ1-4,TRBV7-9,few
CASNPGLANEQFF,TGTGCCAGCAATCCGGGACTAGCAAATGAGCAGTTCTTC,TRBD2,TRBJ2-1,TRBV6-2/TRBV6-3,few
CASSYSSGNTDTQYF,TGTGCCAGCAGCTACTCTAGCGGCAACACAGATACGCAGTATTTT,TRBD2,TRBJ2-3,TRBV7-2,-
CASSGTAYNEQFF,TGTGCCAGCAGTGGGACAGCCTACAATGAGCAGTTCTTC,-,TRBJ2-1,TRBV2,few
CASSQSEDLRETQYF,TGTGCCAGCAGCCAATCCGAGGACCTCCGAGAGACCCAGTACTTC,-,TRBJ2-5,TRBV3-1,-
CASHADRGWENEQYF,TGTGCCAGCCACGCGGACAGGGGATGGGAAAACGAGCAGTACTTC,TRBD1,TRBJ2-7,TRBV7-8,-
CASSPGVGETQYF,TGTGCCAGCTCACCAGGTGTCGGAGAGACCCAGTACTTC,-,TRBJ2-5,TRBV18,many
CGVYPQERRWNYGYTF,TGCGGCGTTTATCCGCAGGAGAGAAGATGGAACTATGGCTACACCTTC,-,TRBJ1-2,TRBV29-1,few
CASSANWSAEQFF,TGTGCCAGCAGCGCGAATTGGTCGGCTGAGCAGTTCTTC,-,TRBJ2-1,TRBV2,-
CASSSIIPGELFF,TGTGCCAGCAGTTCAATAATACCCGGGGAGCTGTTTTTT,-,TRBJ2-2,TRBV27,-
CASSPQRDRGPDYGYTF,TGTGCCAGCTCACCTCAGAGGGACAGGGGGCCTGACTATGGCTACACCTTC,TRBD1,TRBJ1-2,TRBV18,-
CASSLDGTAYSEQFF,TGTGCCAGCAGCTTGGACGGGACAGCCTATAGTGAGCAGTTCTTC,TRBD1,TRBJ2-1,TRBV7-9,-
CASSDRDSNNEQFF,TGTGCCAGCAGCGACCGGGACTCCAACAATGAGCAGTTCTTC,-,TRBJ2-1,TRBV7-2,-
CASSPRLHTDTQYF,TGTGCCAGCAGCCCCCGACTGCACACAGATACGCAGTATTTT,-,TRBJ2-3,TRBV5-6,few
CASSGGTGKDEQFF,TGTGCCAGCAGCGGGGGGACAGGAAAGGATGAGCAGTTCTTC,TRBD1,TRBJ2-1,TRBV7-9,-
CAIQPEGQGKNIQYF,TGTGCCATCCAACCAGAGGGACAAGGCAAAAACATTCAGTACTTC,-,TRBJ2-4,TRBV10-3,-